This T cell receptor beta chain was identified during a study of blood T cell repertoires in COVID-19. The germline V gene has CDR1 SEHNR and CDR2 FQNEAQ (reference sequence). V was trimmed by 5 bases and J by 6 bases, leaving 17 bases between them. This CDR3 region has 15 residues. Some clones are missing from TCRdb's copy, which holds only in-frame ones; the method was immunoSEQ multiplex PCR. The sample consists of nearly 200,000 clones, nearly 90% of them appearing once. The V call is TRBV7-9, the J call TRBJ2-1, with D possibly TRBD2 on 6 matching bases. The sample taken for sequencing was peripheral blood. This receptor was identified in a middle-aged woman who had recovered from COVID-19. The CDR3 DNA reads as TGTGCCAGCAGCCCAACCATGGGGGGAGGCAATGAGCAGTTCTTC. Protein: CASSPTMGGGNEQFF.